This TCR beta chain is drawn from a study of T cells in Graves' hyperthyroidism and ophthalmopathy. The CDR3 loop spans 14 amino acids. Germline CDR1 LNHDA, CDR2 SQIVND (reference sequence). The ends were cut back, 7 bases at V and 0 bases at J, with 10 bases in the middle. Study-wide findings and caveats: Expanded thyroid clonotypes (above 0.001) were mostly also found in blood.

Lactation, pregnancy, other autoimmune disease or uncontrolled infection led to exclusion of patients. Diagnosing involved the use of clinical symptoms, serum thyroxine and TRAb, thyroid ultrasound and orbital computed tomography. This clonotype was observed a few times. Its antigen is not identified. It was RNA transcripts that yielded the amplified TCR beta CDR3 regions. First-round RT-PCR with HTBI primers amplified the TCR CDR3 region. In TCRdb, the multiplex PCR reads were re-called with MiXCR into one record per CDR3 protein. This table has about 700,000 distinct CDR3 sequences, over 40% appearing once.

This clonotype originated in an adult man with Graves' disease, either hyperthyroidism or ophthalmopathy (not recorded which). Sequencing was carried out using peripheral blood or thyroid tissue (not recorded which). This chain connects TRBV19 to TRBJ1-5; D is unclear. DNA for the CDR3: TGTGCCAGTAAGTCACAATATAGCAATCAGCCCCAGCATTTT. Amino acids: CASKSQYSNQPQHF.